These 19 T cell receptor beta chains came from one sample sequenced in a study of CD8 T cells in ankylosing spondylitis. Notes on the study in general: In ankylosing spondylitis blood, a motif of 7 to 9 highly homologous TCR beta variants appeared characteristic.

These receptors have no identified antigens. TCRdb recomputed calls from the 5' RACE reads with MiXCR, one row per CDR3 protein. The data contain 220,000 or so distinct CDR3 sequences, approximately 20% of them singletons. What was sequenced was blood, either unsorted or a sorted T cell fraction (not recorded which). The receptors here all came from a male donor with ankylosing spondylitis.

The chain links TRBV12-3 or TRBV12-4 to TRBJ1-2; weak D call: TRBD1 (5 bases). The length of the CDR3 is 15 residues. The V end was cut by 3 bases, the J end by 4 bases, with 15 bases between. CDR3 protein: CASSFEGRHFYGYTF. The CDR3 DNA is TGTGCCAGCAGTTTTGAGGGACGCCACTTCTATGGCTACACCTTC.

This clonotype was detected only a few times. V gene TRBV4-2 combines with J gene TRBJ2-3; TRBD2 agrees at 16 bases. With 4 bases clipped from V and 0 bases from J, the junction kept 7 bases outside the gene matches. Germline V gene data show CDR1 as LGHNA and CDR2 as YNFKEQ. The CDR3 runs to 19 residues. The CDR3 region is CASSPPGLAGGISTDTQYF. The CDR3 coding sequence is TGTGCCAGCAGCCCCCCGGGACTAGCGGGGGGGATTAGCACAGATACGCAGTATTTT.

CDR3 bases: TGTGCCAGCAGTCCGGGACTAGCGGGAGTCAATGAGCAGTTCTTC. Translated: CASSPGLAGVNEQFF. V usage is TRBV6-1 and J usage is TRBJ2-1; TRBD2 aligns across 14 bases. The germline V gene has CDR1 MNHNS and CDR2 SASEGT. The V gene end was trimmed by 5 bases and the J gene end by 6 bases; junction bases not matched to a gene: 3. The CDR3 spans 15 residues.

Written as DNA, the CDR3 is TGCAGTGCTAGGGGGAGCGGGAGCCTCCTCTACAATGAGCAGTTCTTC. Translation: CSARGSGSLLYNEQFF. The chain couples TRBV20-1 to TRBJ2-1; 8 bases are shared with TRBD2. The CDR3 is made up of 16 amino acids. Germline V gives CDR1 DFQATT, CDR2 SNEGSKA (reference sequence). V trimming: 3 bases; J trimming: 3 bases; junction bases outside the gene matches: 10.

This chain uses TRBV5-6 with TRBJ2-3; D remains ambiguous. The germline V gene has CDR1 SGHDT and CDR2 YYEEEE. V was trimmed by 1 base and J by 5 bases, leaving 14 bases between them. The CDR3 runs 15 residues. CDR3 coding DNA: TGTGCCAGCAGCTTGATCGAGAAGGAAGGAGATACGCAGTATTTT. It codes for CASSLIEKEGDTQYF.

This clonotype was recorded at least ten times. V is TRBV7-8 and J is TRBJ1-2; no definite D call. Germline values: CDR1 SGHVS, CDR2 FQNEAQ. With 1 base removed from V and 4 bases from J, the gap between germline ends came to 13 bases. The CDR3 covers 15 residues. CDR3 sequence: CASSLGQDPLYGYTF. The CDR3 coding sequence is TGTGCCAGCAGCTTAGGGCAGGACCCCCTCTATGGCTACACCTTC.

The chain uses TRBV24-1 and TRBJ2-1, with 14 bases identical to TRBD2. Looked up from germline, CDR1 is KGHDR and CDR2 is SFDVKD. Trimming cost V 2 bases and J 4 bases; bases outside gene matches: 18. The length of the CDR3 is 22 residues. CDR3 coding DNA: TGTGCCACCAGTGATTCTATACCGACTAGCGGGAGGGCCGAGACGGGGTACAATGAGCAGTTCTTC. It is translated as CATSDSIPTSGRAETGYNEQFF.

This clonotype has more than one count but fewer than ten. The chain is built from TRBV10-3 and TRBJ2-5; the match to TRBD1 covers 9 bases. Looked up from germline, CDR1 is ENHRY and CDR2 is SYGVKD. CDR3 length: 13 amino acids. The V gene end was trimmed by 4 bases and the J gene end by 4 bases; junction bases not matched to a gene: 1. The CDR3 sequence is CAISGTGVETQYF. The CDR3 coding sequence is TGTGCCATCAGTGGGACAGGGGTAGAGACCCAGTACTTC.

The chain couples TRBV6-5 to TRBJ2-1; 9 bases agree with TRBD2. Germline loops: CDR1 MNHEY, CDR2 SVGAGI. V trimming: 3 bases; J trimming: 5 bases; junction bases outside the gene matches: 5. The length of the CDR3 is 15 residues. CDR3 sequence reads: CASSYGGLADNEQFF. The DNA for the CDR3 is TGTGCCAGCAGTTATGGGGGACTAGCTGACAATGAGCAGTTCTTC.

The V and J genes are TRBV2 and TRBJ2-7; TRBD1 might be the D (6 bases). CDR3 length: 14 residues. Per germline, CDR1 SNHLY and CDR2 FYNNEI. Trimming removed 2 bases from V and 5 bases from J, with 13 bases in between. CDR3 DNA: TGTGCCAGCAGTGAACCATACAGGGCTCACGAGCAGTACTTC. This sequence encodes CASSEPYRAHEQYF.

This clonotype was observed a handful of times. The chain carries TRBV5-1 and TRBJ2-5; no clear D gene. Trimming removed 1 base at V and 3 bases at J, with 7 bases between. The CDR3 length is 13 residues. Germline V lookup: CDR1 SGHRS, CDR2 YFSETQ. The CDR3 sequence is CASSLIHEETQYF. For the CDR3, the DNA is TGCGCCAGCAGCTTGATACACGAAGAGACCCAGTACTTC.

This clonotype appeared a few times. This sequence joins TRBV27 and TRBJ1-2, with D uncertain. Per the germline V gene, CDR1 is MNHEY and CDR2 is SMNVEV (reference sequence). CDR3 length: 13 amino acids. Trimming stripped 8 bases from V and 4 bases from J, with 14 bases between. CDR3 region: CASGRETGYGYTF. DNA for the CDR3: TGTGCCAGCGGGAGAGAGACGGGCTATGGCTACACCTTC.

The chain combines TRBV21-1 with TRBJ2-2; TRBD1 is taken as the D call from the table, unchecked against the DNA. TRBV21-1 is a documented pseudogene. CDR3 size: 20 residues. The CDR3 nucleotides read TGTGCCAGCAGCGAAAGAGGTGGTGGCAGGCCCGGTCCTTACACCGGGGAGCTGTTTTTT. Its translation is CASSERGGGRPGPYTGELFF.

This chain links TRBV4-1 with TRBJ1-2; 7 nucleotides agree with TRBD1. The CDR3 is 14 amino acids. The germline V gene has CDR1 MGHRA and CDR2 YSYEKL. J lost 8 bases, V lost 1 base, and 7 bases had no gene match. CDR3 sequence reads: CASSQVQGSPGYTF. The CDR3 region has the DNA TGCGCCAGCAGCCAAGTACAGGGGAGCCCCGGCTACACCTTC.

The chain carries TRBV5-1 and TRBJ2-7; a possible D gene is TRBD1 (6 bases). Per the germline V gene, CDR1 is SGHRS and CDR2 is YFSETQ. CDR3 length: 14 residues. V shed 3 bases and J shed 2 bases, with 12 bases lying between them. The CDR3, as DNA: TGCGCCAGCAGCTGGGACACCCCTCCCTACGAGCAGTACTTC. Amino acids: CASSWDTPPYEQYF. Full variable domain (missing parts from reference TRBV5-1 and TRBJ2-7): KAGVTQTPRYLIKTRGQQVTLSCSPISGHRSVSWYQQTPGQGLQFLFEYFSETQRNKGNFPGRFSGRQFSNSRSEMNVSTLELGDSALYLCASSWDTPPYEQYFGPGTRLTVT.

This clonotype was seen a handful of times. The V and J genes are TRBV27 and TRBJ2-2; D may match TRBD1 or TRBD2 (5 bases each). Trimming took 0 bases from V and 3 from J, leaving 17 bases between them. The germline CDR1 and CDR2 sequences are MNHEY and SMNVEV (reference sequence). The CDR3 has 18 amino acids. DNA of the CDR3: TGTGCCAGCAGTTTATCGATCAGGGAGTCGGAGGACACCGGGGAGCTGTTTTTT. This encodes CASSLSIRESEDTGELFF.

This clonotype was observed a few times. The rearrangement joins TRBV11-2 to TRBJ2-5; D not resolved. Trimming pared 3 bases from V and 2 bases from J, leaving 10 bases between. This CDR3 region has 14 residues. Germline CDR1 SGHAT, CDR2 FQNNGV. The CDR3 reads CASSFWSEQETQYF. The CDR3 DNA is TGTGCCAGCAGCTTTTGGTCCGAACAAGAGACCCAGTACTTC.

This clonotype came up a few times. V and J are TRBV15 and TRBJ1-2; D is unclear. Trimming stripped 8 bases from V and 4 bases from J, with 17 bases between. CDR3 length equals 14 residues. From germline, CDR1 is LNHNV and CDR2 YYDKDF (reference sequence). CDR3 amino acids: CATSLPAAFYGYTF. CDR3 bases: TGTGCCACCTCCCTACCGGCAGCGTTCTATGGCTACACCTTC.

This clonotype occurred a few times. V and J are TRBV20-1 and TRBJ2-7; 7 bases are a match to TRBD2. Germline CDR1 reads DFQATT; CDR2 reads SNEGSKA (reference sequence). With 3 bases clipped from V and 2 bases from J, the junction kept 10 bases outside the gene matches. This CDR3 spans 15 amino acids. The CDR3 here is CSARKWDGGAYEQYF. The DNA for the CDR3 is TGCAGTGCTAGGAAGTGGGATGGGGGGGCCTACGAGCAGTACTTC.